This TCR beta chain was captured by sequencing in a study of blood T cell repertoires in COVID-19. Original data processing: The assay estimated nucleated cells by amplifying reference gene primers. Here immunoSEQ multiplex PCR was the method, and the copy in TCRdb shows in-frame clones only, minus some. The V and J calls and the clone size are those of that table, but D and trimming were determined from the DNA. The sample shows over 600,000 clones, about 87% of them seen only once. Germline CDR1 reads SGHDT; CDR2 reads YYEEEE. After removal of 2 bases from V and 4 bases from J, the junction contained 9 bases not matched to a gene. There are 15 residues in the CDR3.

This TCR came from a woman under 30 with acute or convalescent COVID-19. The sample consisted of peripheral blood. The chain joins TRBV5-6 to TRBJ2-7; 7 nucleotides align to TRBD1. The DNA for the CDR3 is TGTGCCAGCAGCTTAACTACAGGGGTGACGTACGAGCAGTACTTC. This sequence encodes CASSLTTGVTYEQYF.